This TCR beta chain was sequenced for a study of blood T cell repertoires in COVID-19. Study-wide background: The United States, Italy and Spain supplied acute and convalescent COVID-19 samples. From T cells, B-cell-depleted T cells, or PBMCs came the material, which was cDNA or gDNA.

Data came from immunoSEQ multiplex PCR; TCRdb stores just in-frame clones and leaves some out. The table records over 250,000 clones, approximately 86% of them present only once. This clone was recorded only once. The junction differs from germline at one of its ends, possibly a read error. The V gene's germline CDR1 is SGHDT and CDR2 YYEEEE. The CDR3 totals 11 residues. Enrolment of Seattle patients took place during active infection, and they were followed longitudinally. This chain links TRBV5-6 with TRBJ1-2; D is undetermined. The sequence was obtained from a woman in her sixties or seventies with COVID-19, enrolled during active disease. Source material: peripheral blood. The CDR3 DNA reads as TGTGCCAGCAGCTTGGAATCCCCCCTTTGCTTC. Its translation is CASSLESPLCF.